This entry is about one T cell receptor beta chain. It lacks a known antigen. Base qualities were left out, and no much larger clone turns up one base away. The data belong to a study of cytomegalovirus exposure and HLA in healthy donors (dated by TCRdb to about 2017). With respect to the entire study: The 500 to 700 repertoires of the first cohort and the roughly 110 validation repertoires were produced on the same platform, according to a later analysis. The aim of the study was to test whether cataloging public T cell receptors could identify signatures of past pathogen exposure. Besides the first cohort of under 700 subjects, a separate validation cohort made up of roughly 120 different subjects was used. To predict cytomegalovirus infection status, the study combined high-throughput TCR immunosequencing, statistical association of individual TCRs with disease status, and machine learning.

The donors were included in the validation cohort of around 120 subjects, a group kept apart from the roughly 700-subject first cohort. Inclusive of the bounding cysteine and phenylalanine, the CDR3 is 14 residues long. Here the CDR3 DNA is all that survives: 42 bases in frame from base 1. The germline V gene provides CDR1 MNHEY and CDR2 SVGAGI. V loses 0 bases of germline sequence and J loses 4 bases, and the interval between the two ends is 10 bases. Library preparation was by the immunoSEQ multiplex PCR assay. As for the original processing: A statistical classification framework was developed to diagnose cytomegalovirus status using the catalog of TCR beta chain sequences. TCRdb retrieved this table from immuneACCESS and kept in-frame rearrangements only. Not all clones are present; in checked studies, unresolved V genes account for under half, and no reason is known for the remainder. V and J calls and clone size come straight from that table; D and trimming were deduced from the DNA. The sample yields some 150,000 clones; 80% to 90% were counted once. In total, the top ten clones hold 4.5% of the sample.

The research as a whole found: Three of the identified cytomegalovirus-associated TCR beta chains were confirmed in vitro to be specific for cytomegalovirus antigens. Across donors, most TCR sequences were observed very rarely, whereas some public TCRs were present in many individuals. In both the original and validation cohorts, the classifier was reported to diagnose cytomegalovirus status with high specificity and sensitivity. Subsequent analysis determined that TCRs grouped into clusters in the first cohort also showed a tendency toward co-occurrence across the approximately 110 validation repertoires, and roughly 94% of cluster scores exceeded 0. A later analysis lacked HLA typing for the validation cohort, so it scored co-occurrence in that cohort across all 110 or so repertoires. According to the authors, the approach could potentially be generalized to other disease states and immunological phenotypes. A total of about 150 TCR beta chains were listed by the study as associated with cytomegalovirus.

The sequence joins TRBV6-5 to TRBJ2-7; TRBD2 is possibly the D segment (5 matching bases). Sequenced input: PBMCs. This clonotype was sampled from a man younger than 35 in good health and CMV-seropositive. The nucleotide sequence is TGTGCCAGCAGTTACTCGGGAGTAGGGTACGAGCAGTACTTC. Translated, it gives CASSYSGVGYEQYF.